Shown below are 25 T cell receptor beta chains from a single sample sequenced in a study of T cell responses to AZD1222 COVID-19 vaccine. Repertoires were generated with immunoSEQ multiplex PCR, while TCRdb's copy carries only in-frame clones and drops some. The data show under 150,000 clones, 93% seen once. Here the sequenced sample was peripheral blood, taken on day 0 of AZD1222 vaccination. These receptors all stem from an adult in good health.

The chain couples TRBV7-3 to TRBJ2-3, with D hard to call. The ends were cut back, 2 bases at V and 6 bases at J, with 15 bases in the middle. CDR3 length equals 15 residues. The germline V gene has CDR1 SGHTA and CDR2 FQGTGA. CDR3 DNA sequence: TGTGCCAGCAGCTTATTGGAGTTAGGTCGGGATACGCAGTATTTT. Translation: CASSLLELGRDTQYF. Using reference TRBV7-3 and TRBJ2-3 for the parts outside the CDR3, the full variable domain is GAGVSQTPSNKVTEKGKYVELRCDPISGHTALYWYRQSLGQGPEFLIYFQGTGAADDSGLPNDRFFAVRPEGSVSTLKIQRTERGDSAVYLCASSLLELGRDTQYFGPGTRLTVL.

This clone was recorded only once. The V call is TRBV18, the J call TRBJ1-3; no clear D. Per germline, CDR1 KGHSH and CDR2 LQKENI. This CDR3 spans 15 amino acids. Deletions cut 3 bases from V and 4 bases from J, with 13 bases between. CDR3 residues: CASSPSGQPGNTIYF. CDR3 coding DNA: TGTGCCAGCTCACCTAGCGGGCAGCCCGGAAACACCATATATTTT. The variable domain in full, completed from reference TRBV18 and TRBJ1-3, reads NAGVMQNPRHLVRRRGQEARLRCSPMKGHSHVYWYRQLPEEGLKFMVYLQKENIIDESGMPKERFSAEFPKEGPSILRIQQVVRGDSAAYFCASSPSGQPGNTIYFGEGSWLTVV.

This clone occurred once. V is TRBV5-4 and J is TRBJ1-1; a weak D match, TRBD1 (5 bases). The V end was cut by 0 bases, the J end by 0 bases, with 15 bases between. The CDR3 loop spans 17 amino acids. CDR1 and CDR2 (germline): SGHNT, YYREEE (reference sequence). Here the CDR3 DNA reads TGTGCCAGCAGCTTGGGGGGGAGCCAGGGCCTGAACACTGAAGCTTTCTTT. Residues: CASSLGGSQGLNTEAFF.

V gene TRBV11-2 combines with J gene TRBJ1-1; D might be TRBD1 (5 bases). CDR3 length: 14 residues. V lost 2 bases, J lost 5 bases, and 12 bases lay in between. Germline CDR1 SGHAT, CDR2 FQNNGV. CDR3 DNA: TGTGCCAGCAGCTTACGTCCCGGGGGGACTGAAGCTTTCTTT. Its protein product is CASSLRPGGTEAFF.

The chain links TRBV28 to TRBJ1-2; possible D gene TRBD1, 5 bases. V dropped 4 bases and J dropped 4 bases, with 7 bases sitting between them. In germline, CDR1 is MDHEN, CDR2 SYDVKM. The CDR3 covers 12 residues. CDR3 residues: CASSSDSYGYTF. CDR3 sequence (DNA): TGTGCCAGCAGTTCTGACAGCTATGGCTACACCTTC.

This clone occurred once. The chain is built from TRBV7-9 and TRBJ1-1; tentative D call: TRBD1 (5 bases). This CDR3 comprises 16 residues. V was trimmed by 2 bases and J by 2 bases, leaving 15 bases between them. Per germline, CDR1 SEHNR and CDR2 FQNEAQ (reference sequence). Here the CDR3 reads CASSLPPAGTNTEAFF. In nucleotides, the CDR3 is TGTGCCAGCAGCTTACCGCCAGCAGGGACCAACACTGAAGCTTTCTTT.

The genes are TRBV7-3 and TRBJ2-7; D gene ambiguous. V lost 2 bases to trimming and J lost 6 bases, with 14 bases between them. This CDR3 spans 14 amino acids. The germline V gene has CDR1 SGHTA and CDR2 FQGTGA. This CDR3 is CASSLGVENPEQYF. The CDR3 DNA reads TGTGCCAGCAGCTTAGGGGTGGAAAACCCCGAGCAGTACTTC.

The chain combines TRBV5-1 with TRBJ1-1; D remains unclear. The CDR3 totals 14 residues. Trimming removed 0 bases from V and 3 bases from J, with 9 bases in between. The germline V gene has CDR1 SGHRS and CDR2 YFSETQ. As DNA, the CDR3 is TGCGCCAGCAGCTTGGTTGCGGAGGACACTGAAGCTTTCTTT. Its protein is CASSLVAEDTEAFF.

The chain employs TRBV3-1 (or the pseudogene TRBV3-2) and TRBJ2-5; D might be TRBD1 (5 bases). CDR3 size: 14 residues. The ends were cut back, 2 bases at V and 4 bases at J, with 11 bases in the middle. The germline V gene encodes CDR1 LGHDT and CDR2 YNNKEL (reference sequence). This CDR3 reads CASSQFGARETQYF. As DNA, the CDR3 is TGTGCCAGCAGCCAATTTGGGGCGCGAGAGACCCAGTACTTC.

The genes are TRBV5-5 and TRBJ1-1; D perhaps matches TRBD1 (6 bases). Germline CDR1 reads SGHKS; CDR2 reads YYEKEE (reference sequence). The ends were cut back, 0 bases at V and 11 bases at J, with 14 bases in the middle. CDR3 length: 13 residues. The CDR3: CASSLVLTGSAFF. CDR3 nucleotide sequence: TGTGCCAGCAGCTTGGTACTTACAGGGTCGGCTTTCTTT.

The chain couples TRBV19 to TRBJ1-1; D uncertain. The ends were cut back, 5 bases at V and 0 bases at J, with 13 bases in the middle. CDR3 size: 15 residues. The germline gives CDR1 LNHDA, CDR2 SQIVND (reference sequence). CDR3 sequence (DNA): TGTGCCAGTAGTCCCTCTTCCGGGATGAACACTGAAGCTTTCTTT. Its protein is CASSPSSGMNTEAFF.

The genes are TRBV19 and TRBJ2-3; TRBD2 matches at 8 bases. The CDR3 sequence is 13 residues long. CDR1 is LNHDA and CDR2 is SQIVND in the germline V gene (reference sequence). V lost 8 bases to trimming and J lost 6 bases; unmatched junction nucleotides: 7. The CDR3 DNA sequence: TGTGCCAGTCGGTCGGGAGGGCTGGATACGCAGTATTTT. Its protein product is CASRSGGLDTQYF.

The chain links TRBV11-3 to TRBJ2-7, with D hard to call. This CDR3 region has 13 residues. The germline CDR1 and CDR2 sequences are SGHNT and YENEEA. V lost 5 bases, J lost 2 bases, and 10 bases lay in between. CDR3 amino acids: CASSGADPYEQYF. DNA for the CDR3: TGTGCCAGCAGCGGTGCTGACCCCTACGAGCAGTACTTC.

The chain carries TRBV6-5 and TRBJ1-5; D is possibly TRBD1 (5 bases). The ends were cut back, 6 bases at V and 7 bases at J, with 7 bases in the middle. CDR1 is MNHEY, CDR2 SVGAGI, per germline. This CDR3 region has 11 residues. The CDR3 nucleotides are TGTGCCAGCAGGGAGGGGCAGCCCCAGCATTTT. Protein sequence: CASREGQPQHF.

This clone appeared a single time. The V gene is TRBV7-9, the J gene TRBJ2-5, with 9 bases that match TRBD2. V was clipped by 2 bases and J by 4 bases; unmatched bases: 17. Germline CDR1 SEHNR, CDR2 FQNEAQ (reference sequence). This CDR3 is built from 19 residues. The CDR3 is CASSLPLSGGRAQAETQYF. The CDR3, as DNA: TGTGCCAGCAGCTTACCCCTGAGTGGCGGGAGGGCGCAGGCAGAGACCCAGTACTTC.

This sequence joins TRBV19 and TRBJ2-1; 10 bases fit TRBD1. V gave up 4 bases and J gave up 4 bases; unmatched junction bases: 4. CDR3 size: 15 residues. From germline, CDR1 is LNHDA and CDR2 SQIVND (reference sequence). CDR3: CASSTPGQGYNEQFF. CDR3 nucleotide sequence: TGTGCCAGTAGTACACCGGGACAGGGGTACAATGAGCAGTTCTTC.

DNA for the CDR3: TGTGCCAGCAGTCCCCCGACAGGGAACACTGAAGCTTTCTTT. Translated: CASSPPTGNTEAFF. The chain combines TRBV28 with TRBJ1-1; D possibly corresponds to TRBD1 (6 bases). V was clipped by 5 bases and J by 1 base, with 11 bases between them. Germline-derived CDR1 and CDR2 are MDHEN and SYDVKM. This CDR3 region has 14 residues.

This clone occurred once. This chain joins TRBV27 and TRBJ2-7; weak D call: TRBD2 (6 bases). Trimming pared 4 bases from V and 3 bases from J, leaving 13 bases between. Germline CDR1 is MNHEY and CDR2 is SMNVEV (reference sequence). CDR3 length: 14 residues. CDR3 DNA sequence: TGTGCCAGCAGTTCGGGAGTTTTTGGCTACGAGCAGTACTTC. This sequence encodes CASSSGVFGYEQYF.

This clone has just a few counts. The CDR3 sequence: CASSETQGWYEQYF. The CDR3, as DNA: TGCGCCAGCAGTGAGACACAGGGTTGGTACGAGCAGTACTTC. This chain links TRBV10-1 with TRBJ2-7; TRBD1 is a possible D gene (6 bases). V lost 2 bases, J lost 4 bases, and 12 bases lay in between. CDR3 length: 14 amino acids. Germline V lookup: CDR1 WNHNN, CDR2 SYGVQD (reference sequence).

This chain connects TRBV29-1 to TRBJ1-2, with D possibly matching TRBD1 (6 bases). The germline V gene encodes CDR1 SQVTM and CDR2 ANQGSEA. V lost 7 bases, J lost 5 bases, and 20 bases lay in between. CDR3 length: 14 residues. CDR3 region: CSGYITGTEYGYTF. In DNA, the CDR3 is TGCAGCGGATACATTACAGGGACTGAGTATGGCTACACCTTC.

The chain links TRBV21-1 to TRBJ2-1. TRBV21-1 is shown as a pseudogene. The CDR3 runs to 20 residues. The CDR3 nucleotides read TGTGCCAGCAGCAAACCACCCGGAGCACTCCGGGACTGGAGGAGGGGGGAGCAGTTCTTC. It translates to CASSKPPGALRDWRRGEQFF.

The chain has TRBV5-5 and TRBJ2-5; D is undetermined. V was trimmed by 4 bases and J by 3 bases, leaving 13 bases between them. Germline V gene sequence: CDR1 SGHKS, CDR2 YYEKEE (reference sequence). The CDR3 spans 14 residues. The CDR3 region is CASSPSQPEETQYF. For the CDR3, the DNA is TGTGCCAGCAGCCCCTCCCAACCAGAAGAGACCCAGTACTTC. The whole variable domain, filled in from reference TRBV5-5 and TRBJ2-5, reads DAGVTQSPTHLIKTRGQQVTLRCSPISGHKSVSWYQQVLGQGPQFIFQYYEKEERGRGNFPDRFSARQFPNYSSELNVNALLLGDSALYLCASSPSQPEETQYFGPGTRLLVL.

The chain couples TRBV19 to TRBJ2-3, with D possibly being TRBD1 or TRBD2 (6 bases each). This CDR3 has 13 amino acids. Looked up from germline, CDR1 is LNHDA and CDR2 is SQIVND (reference sequence). Trimming took 6 bases from V and 6 from J, leaving 13 bases between them. CDR3 DNA sequence: TGTGCCAGTAGCGCGGTGGGGGGCGATACGCAGTATTTT. It translates to CASSAVGGDTQYF.

The V call is TRBV5-1, the J call TRBJ1-6; D perhaps matches TRBD1 (5 bases). Germline loops: CDR1 SGHRS, CDR2 YFSETQ. Trimming stripped 0 bases from V and 9 bases from J, with 13 bases between. This CDR3 is 15 amino acids long. The CDR3 region is CASSLGGRDGSPLHF. The CDR3 DNA reads TGCGCCAGCAGCTTGGGAGGCAGGGATGGTTCACCCCTCCACTTT.

V is TRBV3-1 (or the pseudogene TRBV3-2) and J is TRBJ2-7, with TRBD2 matching over 9 bases. The V gene's germline CDR1 is LGHDT and CDR2 YNNKEL (reference sequence). The trim removed 3 bases at V and 7 bases at J, leaving 10 bases unmatched. This CDR3 comprises 15 residues. CDR3 nucleotides: TGTGCCAGCAGCCATAGGGTAGCGGGAGCGGGTGAGCAGTACTTC. Translation gives CASSHRVAGAGEQYF.